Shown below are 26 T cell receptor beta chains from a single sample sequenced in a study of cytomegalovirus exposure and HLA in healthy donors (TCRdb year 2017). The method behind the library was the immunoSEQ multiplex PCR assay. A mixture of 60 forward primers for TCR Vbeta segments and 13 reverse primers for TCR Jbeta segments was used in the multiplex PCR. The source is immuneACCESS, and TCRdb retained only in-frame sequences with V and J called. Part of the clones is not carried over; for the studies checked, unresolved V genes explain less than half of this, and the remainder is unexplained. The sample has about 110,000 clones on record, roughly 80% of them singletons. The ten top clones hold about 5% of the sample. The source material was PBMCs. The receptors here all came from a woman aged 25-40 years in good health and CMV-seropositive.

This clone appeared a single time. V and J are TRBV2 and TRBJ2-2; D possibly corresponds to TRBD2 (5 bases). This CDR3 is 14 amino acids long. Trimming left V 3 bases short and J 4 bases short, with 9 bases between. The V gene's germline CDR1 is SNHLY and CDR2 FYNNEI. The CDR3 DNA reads TGTGCCAGCAGTGAGAGGGTCCCCACCGGGGAGCTGTTTTTT. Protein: CASSERVPTGELFF.

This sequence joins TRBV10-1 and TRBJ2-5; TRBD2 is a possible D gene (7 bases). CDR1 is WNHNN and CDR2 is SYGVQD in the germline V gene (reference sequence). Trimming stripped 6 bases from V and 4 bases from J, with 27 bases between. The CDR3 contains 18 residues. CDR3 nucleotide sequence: TGCGCCAGCAGCGGAGGGGGGGGAACAACACAGGGTCGAGAGACCCAGTACTTC. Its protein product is CASSGGGGTTQGRETQYF.

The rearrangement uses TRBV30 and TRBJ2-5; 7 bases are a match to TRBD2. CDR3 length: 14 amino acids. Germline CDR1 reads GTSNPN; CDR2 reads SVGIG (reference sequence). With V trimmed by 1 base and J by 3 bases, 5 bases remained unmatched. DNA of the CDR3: TGTGCCTGGAGTGAGGGCGGGAGCAAAGAGACCCAGTACTTC. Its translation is CAWSEGGSKETQYF.

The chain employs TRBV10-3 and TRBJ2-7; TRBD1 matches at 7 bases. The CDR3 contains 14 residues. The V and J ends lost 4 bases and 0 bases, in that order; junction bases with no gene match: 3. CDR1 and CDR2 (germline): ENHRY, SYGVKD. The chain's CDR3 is CAISVTGDSYEQYF. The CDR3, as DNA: TGTGCCATCAGTGTTACAGGGGACTCCTACGAGCAGTACTTC.

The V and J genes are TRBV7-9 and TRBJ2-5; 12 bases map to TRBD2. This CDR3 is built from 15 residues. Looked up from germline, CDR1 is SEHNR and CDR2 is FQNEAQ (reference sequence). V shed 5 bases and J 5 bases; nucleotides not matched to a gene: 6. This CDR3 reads CASSLLAGGGETQYF. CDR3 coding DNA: TGTGCCAGCAGCCTACTAGCGGGAGGAGGGGAGACCCAGTACTTC.

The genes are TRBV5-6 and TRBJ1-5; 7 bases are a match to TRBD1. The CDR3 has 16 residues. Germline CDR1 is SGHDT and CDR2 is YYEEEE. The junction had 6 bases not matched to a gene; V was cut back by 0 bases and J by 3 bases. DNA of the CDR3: TGTGCCAGCAGCTTGGGCAGGGGGGTGGTCAATCAGCCCCAGCATTTT. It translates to CASSLGRGVVNQPQHF.

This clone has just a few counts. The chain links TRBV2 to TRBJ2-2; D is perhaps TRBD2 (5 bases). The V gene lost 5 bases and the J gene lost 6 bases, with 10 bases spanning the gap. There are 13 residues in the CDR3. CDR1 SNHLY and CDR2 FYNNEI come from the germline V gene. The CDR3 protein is CASSLLVSGELFF. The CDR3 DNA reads TGTGCCAGCAGTTTACTAGTCTCCGGGGAGCTGTTTTTT.

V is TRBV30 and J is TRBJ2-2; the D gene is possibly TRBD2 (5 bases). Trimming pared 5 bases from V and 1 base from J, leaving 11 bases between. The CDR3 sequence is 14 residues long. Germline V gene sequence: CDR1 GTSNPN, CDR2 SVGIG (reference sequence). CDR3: CAWSRLLNTGELFF. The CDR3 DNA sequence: TGTGCCTGGTCGCGACTACTGAACACCGGGGAGCTGTTTTTT.

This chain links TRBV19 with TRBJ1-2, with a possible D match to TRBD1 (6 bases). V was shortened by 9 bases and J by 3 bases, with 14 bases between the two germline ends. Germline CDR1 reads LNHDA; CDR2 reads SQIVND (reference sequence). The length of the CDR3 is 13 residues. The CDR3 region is CASRTDQYYGYTF. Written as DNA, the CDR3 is TGTGCCAGCAGGACAGACCAGTACTATGGCTACACCTTC.

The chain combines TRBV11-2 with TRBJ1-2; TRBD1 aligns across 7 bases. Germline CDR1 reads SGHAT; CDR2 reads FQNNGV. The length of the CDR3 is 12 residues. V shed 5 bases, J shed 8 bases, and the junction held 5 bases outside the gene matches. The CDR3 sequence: CASSETGYGYTF. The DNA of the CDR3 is TGTGCCAGCAGCGAGACAGGGTACGGCTACACCTTC. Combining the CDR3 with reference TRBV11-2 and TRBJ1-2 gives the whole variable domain EAGVAQSPRYKIIEKRQSVAFWCNPISGHATLYWYQQILGQGPKLLIQFQNNGVVDDSQLPKDRFSAERLKGVDSTLKIQPAKLEDSAVYLCASSETGYGYTFGSGTRLTVV.

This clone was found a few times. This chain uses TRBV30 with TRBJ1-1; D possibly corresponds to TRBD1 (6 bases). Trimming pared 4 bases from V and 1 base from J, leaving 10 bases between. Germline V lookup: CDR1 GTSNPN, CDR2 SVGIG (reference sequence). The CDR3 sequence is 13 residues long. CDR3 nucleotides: TGTGCCTGGAAACCGGGACAGAACACTGAAGCTTTCTTT. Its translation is CAWKPGQNTEAFF.

CDR3 in amino acids: CASSLGSLGYTF. The CDR3 DNA sequence: TGCGCCAGCAGCCTAGGATCCCTCGGCTACACCTTC. J is TRBJ1-2 and V is TRBV5-1, with D hard to call. Trimming shortened V by 4 bases and J by 8 bases, and 12 bases separated the two germline ends. CDR1 is SGHRS and CDR2 is YFSETQ in the germline V gene. CDR3 length equals 12 residues.

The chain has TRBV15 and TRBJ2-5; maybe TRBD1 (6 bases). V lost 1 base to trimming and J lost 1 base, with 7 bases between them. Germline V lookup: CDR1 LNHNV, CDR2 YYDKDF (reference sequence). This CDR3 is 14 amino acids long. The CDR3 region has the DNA TGTGCCACCAGCAGAGGGACAGCCCAAGAGACCCAGTACTTC. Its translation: CATSRGTAQETQYF.

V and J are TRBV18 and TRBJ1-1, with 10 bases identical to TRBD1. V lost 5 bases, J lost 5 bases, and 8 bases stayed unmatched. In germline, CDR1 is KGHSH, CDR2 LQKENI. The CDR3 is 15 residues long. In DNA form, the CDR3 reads TGTGCCAGCTCAGAGGGGACAGGGGTTTGGACTGAAGCTTTCTTT. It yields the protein CASSEGTGVWTEAFF.

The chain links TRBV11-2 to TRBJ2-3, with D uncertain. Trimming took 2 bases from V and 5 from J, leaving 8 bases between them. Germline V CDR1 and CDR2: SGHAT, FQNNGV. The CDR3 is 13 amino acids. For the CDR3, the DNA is TGTGCCAGCAGCTTATCGGTGGTAGATACGCAGTATTTT. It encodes CASSLSVVDTQYF.

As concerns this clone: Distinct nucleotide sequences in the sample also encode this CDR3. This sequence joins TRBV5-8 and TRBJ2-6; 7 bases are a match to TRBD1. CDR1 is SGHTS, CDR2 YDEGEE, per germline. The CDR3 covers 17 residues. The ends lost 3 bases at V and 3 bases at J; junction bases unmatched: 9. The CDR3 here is CASSSRQGPSGANVLTF. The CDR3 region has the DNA TGTGCCAGCAGCTCAAGACAGGGACCGAGTGGGGCCAACGTCCTGACTTTC.

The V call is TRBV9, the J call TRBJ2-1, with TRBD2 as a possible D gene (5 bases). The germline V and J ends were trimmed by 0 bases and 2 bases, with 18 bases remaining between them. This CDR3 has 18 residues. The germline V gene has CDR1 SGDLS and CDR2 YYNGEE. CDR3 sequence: CASSVATGTVRAYNEQFF. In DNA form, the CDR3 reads TGTGCCAGCAGCGTAGCTACGGGCACCGTGAGGGCCTACAATGAGCAGTTCTTC.

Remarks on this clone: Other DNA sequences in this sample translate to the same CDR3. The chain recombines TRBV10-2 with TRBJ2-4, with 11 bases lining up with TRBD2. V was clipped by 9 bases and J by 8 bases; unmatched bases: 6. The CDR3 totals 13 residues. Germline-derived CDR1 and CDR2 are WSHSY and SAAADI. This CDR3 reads CASRTSGGDIQYF. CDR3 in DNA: TGCGCCAGTAGAACTAGCGGGGGAGACATTCAGTACTTC.

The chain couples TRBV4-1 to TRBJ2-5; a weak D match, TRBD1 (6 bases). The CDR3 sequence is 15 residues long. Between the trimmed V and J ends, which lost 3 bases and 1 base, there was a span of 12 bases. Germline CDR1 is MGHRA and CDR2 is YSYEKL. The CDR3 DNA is TGCGCCAGCAGCCACCCTACGGACAGCCAAGAGACCCAGTACTTC. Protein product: CASSHPTDSQETQYF.

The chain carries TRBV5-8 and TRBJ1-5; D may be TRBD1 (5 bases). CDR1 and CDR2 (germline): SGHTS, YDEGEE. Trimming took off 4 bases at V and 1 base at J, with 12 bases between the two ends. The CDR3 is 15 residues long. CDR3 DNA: TGTGCCAGCAGCATGCAGGGCAGGAGCAATCAGCCCCAGCATTTT. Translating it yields CASSMQGRSNQPQHF. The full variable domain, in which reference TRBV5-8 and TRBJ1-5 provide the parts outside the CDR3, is EAGVTQSPTHLIKTRGQQATLRCSPISGHTSVYWYQQALGLGLQFLLWYDEGEERNRGNFPPRFSGRQFPNYSSELNVNALELEDSALYLCASSMQGRSNQPQHFGDGTRLSIL.

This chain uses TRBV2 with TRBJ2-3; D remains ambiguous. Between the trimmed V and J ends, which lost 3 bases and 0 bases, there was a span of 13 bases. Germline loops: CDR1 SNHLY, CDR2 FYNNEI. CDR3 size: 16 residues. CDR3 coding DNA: TGTGCCAGCAGTGAGGAGTTGTCGGTGAGCACAGATACGCAGTATTTT. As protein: CASSEELSVSTDTQYF.

The CDR3 reads CSGRGIGGYTF. Written as DNA, the CDR3 is TGCAGTGGGCGGGGGATAGGGGGCTACACCTTC. The chain has TRBV20-1 and TRBJ1-2; TRBD1 might be the D (5 bases). This CDR3 comprises 11 residues. The V gene's germline CDR1 is DFQATT and CDR2 SNEGSKA (reference sequence). V gave up 7 bases and J gave up 8 bases, with 14 bases separating them.

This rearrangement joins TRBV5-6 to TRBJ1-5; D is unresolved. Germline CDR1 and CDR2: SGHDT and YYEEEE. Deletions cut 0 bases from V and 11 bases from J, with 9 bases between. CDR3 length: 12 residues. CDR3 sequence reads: CASSLAGVAQHF. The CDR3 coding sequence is TGTGCCAGCAGCTTGGCCGGGGTGGCCCAGCATTTT.

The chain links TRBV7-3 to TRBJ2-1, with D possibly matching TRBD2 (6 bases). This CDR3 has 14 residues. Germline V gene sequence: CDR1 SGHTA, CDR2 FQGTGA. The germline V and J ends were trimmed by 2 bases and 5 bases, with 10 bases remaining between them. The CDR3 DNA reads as TGTGCCAGCAGCTTAGGGGGGAGCCACAATGAGCAGTTCTTC. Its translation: CASSLGGSHNEQFF.

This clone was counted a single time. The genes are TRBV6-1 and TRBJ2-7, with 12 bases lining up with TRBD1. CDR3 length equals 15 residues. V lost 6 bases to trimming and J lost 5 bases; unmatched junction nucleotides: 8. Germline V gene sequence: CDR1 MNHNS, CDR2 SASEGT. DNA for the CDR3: TGTGCCAGCAGCCCGGGACAGGGGGCGCTTAACGAGCAGTACTTC. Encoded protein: CASSPGQGALNEQYF.

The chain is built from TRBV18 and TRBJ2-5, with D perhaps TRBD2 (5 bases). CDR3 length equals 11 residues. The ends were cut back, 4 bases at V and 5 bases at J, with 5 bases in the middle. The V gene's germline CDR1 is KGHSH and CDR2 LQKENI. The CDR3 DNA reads TGTGCCAGCTCACGAGGGGAGACCCAGTACTTC. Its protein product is CASSRGETQYF.